Presented here are 21 T cell receptor beta chains from one specimen sequenced in a study of CD8 T cells in ankylosing spondylitis. Regarding the study as a whole: Seemingly characteristic of ankylosing spondylitis blood was a TCR beta motif consisting of roughly 8 highly homologous variants.

These receptors have no known antigen. One entry per CDR3 protein results from TCRdb running MiXCR on the 5' RACE reads. The sample shows about 510,000 distinct CDR3 sequences, 5.3% of them seen only once. The sample comprised blood, either unsorted or a sorted T cell fraction (not recorded which). The receptors shown here come from a male donor with ankylosing spondylitis.

This clonotype was picked up many times. V is TRBV5-5 and J is TRBJ1-2, with D possibly TRBD1 on 6 matching bases. The CDR3 sequence is 16 residues long. The V end was cut by 4 bases, the J end by 0 bases, with 16 bases between. Germline V gives CDR1 SGHKS, CDR2 YYEKEE (reference sequence). As DNA, the CDR3 is TGTGCCAGCAGCCGGGGGGGACAAGATACTAACTATGGCTACACCTTC. This sequence encodes CASSRGGQDTNYGYTF.

The table lists this clonotype with many counts. The chain carries TRBV20-1 and TRBJ1-1; no firm D call. Germline loops: CDR1 DFQATT, CDR2 SNEGSKA (reference sequence). The CDR3 spans 14 residues. Trimming pared 4 bases from V and 4 bases from J, leaving 16 bases between. The CDR3 loop reads CSATGYPAGTEAFF. In DNA form, the CDR3 reads TGCAGTGCTACAGGTTACCCCGCGGGCACTGAAGCTTTCTTT.

In its sample, this clonotype was seen many times. The rearrangement joins TRBV29-1 to TRBJ2-1; 13 bases match TRBD2. CDR3 size: 17 residues. The trim removed 1 base at V and 8 bases at J, leaving 11 bases unmatched. Germline values: CDR1 SQVTM, CDR2 ANQGSEA. CDR3 amino acids: CSVEVMTSGRPLDEQFF. In DNA form, the CDR3 reads TGCAGCGTTGAAGTTATGACTAGCGGGAGGCCCCTCGATGAGCAGTTCTTC.

Ten or more counts support this clonotype. V gene TRBV27 combines with J gene TRBJ1-1; no clear D gene. Germline V gene data show CDR1 as MNHEY and CDR2 as SMNVEV (reference sequence). V was cut by 6 bases and J by 1 base, with 12 bases left in between. The CDR3 has 14 amino acids. The CDR3 loop is CASRPAIPNTEAFF. CDR3 bases: TGTGCCAGCAGACCGGCCATCCCGAACACTGAAGCTTTCTTT.

This chain joins TRBV20-1 and TRBJ2-1; TRBD1 might be the D (5 bases). Germline V gene data show CDR1 as DFQATT and CDR2 as SNEGSKA (reference sequence). This CDR3 is 10 amino acids long. V lost 5 bases, J lost 9 bases, and 8 bases lay in between. CDR3: CSAYRIEQFF. CDR3 nucleotides: TGCAGTGCTTACAGGATTGAGCAGTTCTTC.

Of note for this clonotype: A single base separates this from a much larger clone, so it may be a read error. The conserved closing phenylalanine or tryptophan is absent in this CDR3, likely reflecting a read error. The chain employs TRBV20-1 and TRBJ2-1; weak D call: TRBD2 (6 bases). CDR1 and CDR2 from the germline V gene are DFQATT and SNEGSKA (reference sequence). The CDR3 is made up of 12 amino acids. The chain's CDR3 is CSYSGSYNEQFL. The CDR3 bases are TGCAGCTATAGCGGCTCCTACAATGAGCAGTTCTTA.

This clonotype occurred many times. This sequence joins TRBV9 and TRBJ2-7, with D perhaps TRBD2 (6 bases). Germline lookup yields CDR1 SGDLS and CDR2 YYNGEE. The CDR3 consists of 16 residues. V lost 0 bases and J 3 bases, leaving 16 bases between the germline ends. The CDR3 here is CASSVAPVAGGYEQYF. The CDR3 nucleotides read TGTGCCAGCAGCGTAGCACCTGTAGCCGGGGGCTACGAGCAGTACTTC.

The V and J genes are TRBV9 and TRBJ2-3, with D uncertain. Germline V gene data show CDR1 as SGDLS and CDR2 as YYNGEE. The germline V and J ends were trimmed by 2 bases and 6 bases, with 16 bases remaining between them. This CDR3 has 15 residues. CDR3 in DNA: TGTGCCAGCAGCGTCGCGGAACTCCGGAAGGATACGCAGTATTTT. Residues: CASSVAELRKDTQYF. The whole variable domain, filled in from reference TRBV9 and TRBJ2-3, reads DSGVTQTPKHLITATGQRVTLRCSPRSGDLSVYWYQQSLDQGLQFLIQYYNGEERAKGNILERFSAQQFPDLHSELNLSSLELGDSALYFCASSVAELRKDTQYFGPGTRLTVL.

At least ten counts were recorded for this clonotype. The chain uses TRBV28 and TRBJ2-5, with D unresolved. This CDR3 is 14 amino acids long. V was pared by 3 bases and J by 1 base, with 9 bases between. Germline assignment: CDR1 MDHEN and CDR2 SYDVKM. The CDR3 reads CASSFWQVQETQYF. CDR3 coding DNA: TGTGCCAGCAGTTTCTGGCAGGTCCAAGAGACCCAGTACTTC.

The chain uses TRBV6-5 and TRBJ2-7; no reliable D call. This CDR3 has 15 amino acids. CDR1 MNHEY and CDR2 SVGAGI come from the germline V gene. The V end lost 2 bases, the J end lost 6 bases, and 17 bases lay between the germline ends. The CDR3 coding sequence is TGTGCCAGCAGTTACGCCGGGCTGCCGTTCCGCGAGCAGTACTTC. Protein product: CASSYAGLPFREQYF.

In its sample, this clonotype was seen many times. The CDR3 is CATRAGDYGYTF. CDR3 DNA: TGTGCCACCCGGGCTGGGGACTATGGCTACACCTTC. This rearrangement joins TRBV19 to TRBJ1-2; D is undetermined. Deletions cut 10 bases from V and 3 bases from J, with 12 bases between. Germline CDR1 LNHDA, CDR2 SQIVND (reference sequence). This CDR3 has 12 residues.

This clonotype was picked up many times. This rearrangement joins TRBV7-2 to TRBJ2-4; D uncertain. Per the germline V gene, CDR1 is SGHTA and CDR2 is FQGNSA. V was cut by 3 bases and J by 5 bases, with 17 bases left in between. The CDR3 is made up of 16 amino acids. The CDR3 is CASSFQFRAQENIQYF. In nucleotides, the CDR3 is TGTGCCAGCAGCTTTCAATTCCGGGCGCAAGAAAACATTCAGTACTTC. Looking up the rest from reference TRBV7-2 and TRBJ2-4 gives the full variable domain: GAGVSQSPSNKVTEKGKDVELRCDPISGHTALYWYRQSLGQGLEFLIYFQGNSAPDKSGLPSDRFSAERTGGSVSTLTIQRTQQEDSAVYLCASSFQFRAQENIQYFGAGTRLSVL.

This clonotype was recorded many times. Compared with germline, one end of the junction differs, possibly owing to a read error. The V gene is TRBV20-1, the J gene TRBJ2-5; TRBD1 matches 7 bases. The CDR3 is 10 amino acids. Germline-derived CDR1 and CDR2 are DFQATT and SNEGSKA (reference sequence). CDR3 residues: CSASSGQVHF. DNA for the CDR3: TGCAGTGCTAGCAGTGGACAGGTCCACTTC.

The sample holds many counts of this clonotype. The CDR3 nucleotides are TGCGCCAGCAGCCAAGATTACGGGACATCGAACACCGGGGAGCTGTTTTTT. The encoded protein is CASSQDYGTSNTGELFF. V usage is TRBV4-3 and J usage is TRBJ2-2, with D tentatively TRBD1 (6 bases). V shed 0 bases and J shed 0 bases, with 11 bases lying between them. The germline gives CDR1 LGHNA, CDR2 YSLEER. The CDR3 is 17 residues long.

This clonotype was counted ten times or more. The chain combines TRBV7-2 with TRBJ2-1; 7 nucleotides align to TRBD2. Trimming removed 2 bases from V and 4 bases from J; junction bases left unmatched: 11. Germline V lookup: CDR1 SGHTA, CDR2 FQGNSA. The CDR3 runs to 17 residues. CDR3 loop: CASSLNPKAGPYNEQFF. DNA for the CDR3: TGTGCCAGCAGCTTAAACCCTAAAGCGGGGCCTTACAATGAGCAGTTCTTC.

This clonotype was counted only a few times. V is TRBV5-1 and J is TRBJ2-2; maybe TRBD1 (6 bases). Trimming removed 0 bases at V and 4 bases at J, with 13 bases between. The germline CDR1 and CDR2 sequences are SGHRS and YFSETQ. This CDR3 contains 16 residues. The CDR3 DNA reads TGCGCCAGCAGCTTGGAATGGGACACCTCCACCGGGGAGCTGTTTTTT. It codes for CASSLEWDTSTGELFF.

This clonotype came up a few times. The chain couples TRBV5-1 to TRBJ2-7; D unresolved. The CDR3 has 15 amino acids. Germline CDR1 is SGHRS and CDR2 is YFSETQ. Trimming took 2 bases from V and 0 from J, leaving 12 bases between them. The CDR3 is CASSFPTQSSYEQYF. In nucleotides, the CDR3 is TGCGCCAGCAGCTTTCCGACTCAAAGCTCCTACGAGCAGTACTTC.

This clonotype was counted ten times or more. The chain carries TRBV10-3 and TRBJ2-2, with unresolved D. The V end was cut by 3 bases, the J end by 3 bases, with 8 bases between. Germline V gene lookup returns CDR1 ENHRY and CDR2 SYGVKD. The CDR3 is 14 amino acids. The CDR3 region is CAISDPTYTGELFF. DNA of the CDR3: TGTGCCATCAGTGATCCAACGTACACCGGGGAGCTGTTTTTT.

There are many counts of this clonotype. The CDR3 sequence: CASRKQGLAPGELFF. In nucleotides, the CDR3 is TGTGCCAGCAGAAAGCAAGGACTAGCCCCCGGGGAGCTGTTTTTT. V and J are TRBV6-1 and TRBJ2-2; 8 bases are shared with TRBD2. Germline-derived CDR1 and CDR2 are MNHNS and SASEGT. The V segment lost 6 bases and the J segment 6 bases; nucleotides outside the gene matches: 9. The CDR3 loop spans 15 amino acids.

Ten or more counts support this clonotype. V usage is TRBV10-3 and J usage is TRBJ1-2; D is ambiguous. Trimming left V 4 bases short and J 5 bases short, with 11 bases between. The CDR3 sequence is 13 residues long. Germline-derived CDR1 and CDR2 are ENHRY and SYGVKD. The CDR3 region is CAISVRPPYGYTF. In nucleotides, the CDR3 is TGTGCCATCAGTGTTAGACCCCCTTATGGCTACACCTTC.

This clonotype was counted at least ten times. At one end, the junction sequence differs from germline, possibly due to a read error. V gene TRBV20-1 combines with J gene TRBJ1-2; 7 positions agree with TRBD1. From germline, CDR1 is DFQATT and CDR2 SNEGSKA (reference sequence). CDR3 length: 10 amino acids. CDR3 coding DNA: TGCAGTGCTAAGGGGAGGACAGGATTCTTC. This translates into CSAKGRTGFF.